This is a list of T cell receptor beta chains from one sample in a study of T cell responses to AZD1222 COVID-19 vaccine. Measured with immunoSEQ multiplex PCR; TCRdb has only the in-frame clones, and not every one. The sample includes 120,000 or so clones, about 86% of them seen just once. The sample consisted of peripheral blood, taken 28 days after the second AZD1222 dose. The source is an adult who received the AZD1222 COVID-19 vaccine. Each CDR3 is given with its conserved first and last residue. The D gene is left open where the match is weak. Only part of the rows carry a size: once, few, many, or a class if the clone is expanded.

clone size: once; D gene: NA; J gene: TRBJ1-4; V gene: TRBV12-3/TRBV12-4; CDR3 DNA: TGTGCCAGCAGTTTATATATTAATGAAAAACTGTTTTTT; CDR3 protein: CASSLYINEKLFF
clone size: NA; D gene: NA; J gene: TRBJ2-2; V gene: TRBV7-2; CDR3 DNA: TGTGCCAGCAGCTTGGGGATAACCGGGGAGCTGTTTTTT; CDR3 protein: CASSLGITGELFF
clone size: NA; D gene: NA; J gene: TRBJ2-7; V gene: TRBV6-5; CDR3 DNA: TGTGCCAGCAACACACCCCGGACAGAGGACTACGAGCAGTACTTC; CDR3 protein: CASNTPRTEDYEQYF
clone size: NA; D gene: NA; J gene: TRBJ1-2; V gene: TRBV6-5; CDR3 DNA: TGTGCCAGCAGGACAGACCTCACTACCTATGGCTACACCTTC; CDR3 protein: CASRTDLTTYGYTF
clone size: once; D gene: NA; J gene: TRBJ2-3; V gene: TRBV7-8; CDR3 DNA: TGTGCCAGCAGTGAGAACTTCGGTTCAGATACGCAGTATTTT; CDR3 protein: CASSENFGSDTQYF
clone size: NA; D gene: NA; J gene: TRBJ1-6; V gene: TRBV18; CDR3 DNA: TGTGCCAGCTCACAGAATGAAAATTCACCCCTCCACTTT; CDR3 protein: CASSQNENSPLHF
clone size: NA; D gene: TRBD2; J gene: TRBJ2-7; V gene: TRBV4-1; CDR3 DNA: TGCGCCAGCAGCCAGGGGGGACTAGCGGGAGTGTACGAGCAGTACTTC; CDR3 protein: CASSQGGLAGVYEQYF
clone size: NA; D gene: NA; J gene: TRBJ1-2; V gene: TRBV5-1; CDR3 DNA: TGCGCCAGCAGCTTTCTTGTTCCTACTAACTATGGCTACACCTTC; CDR3 protein: CASSFLVPTNYGYTF
clone size: few; D gene: NA; J gene: TRBJ2-2; V gene: TRBV5-3; CDR3 DNA: TGTGCCAGAAGCCATCCGCAGGGGCCTTTCACCGGGGAGCTGTTTTTT; CDR3 protein: CARSHPQGPFTGELFF
clone size: NA; D gene: TRBD2; J gene: TRBJ2-3; V gene: TRBV10-3; CDR3 DNA: TGTGCCACCGTCAAGATAGAAGCGGGGGCTACAGATACGCAGTATTTT; CDR3 protein: CATVKIEAGATDTQYF
clone size: NA; D gene: TRBD2; J gene: TRBJ2-7; V gene: TRBV5-6; CDR3 DNA: TGTGCCAGCAGCTCCAATAGCGGGGGAACATGGGGGGAGCAGTACTTC; CDR3 protein: CASSSNSGGTWGEQYF
clone size: NA; D gene: TRBD1; J gene: TRBJ1-6; V gene: TRBV5-1; CDR3 DNA: TGCGCCAGCAGCTGGGACAGCTCCTATAATTCACCCCTCCACTTT; CDR3 protein: CASSWDSSYNSPLHF
clone size: NA; D gene: NA; J gene: TRBJ1-2; V gene: TRBV3-1/TRBV3-2; CDR3 DNA: TGTGCCAGCAGCCAAGACTGGGGGGGCTATGGCTACACCTTC; CDR3 protein: CASSQDWGGYGYTF
clone size: NA; D gene: TRBD2; J gene: TRBJ2-3; V gene: TRBV19; CDR3 DNA: TGTGCCAGTAGTAGGGGACTAGCGGGAGCTTATGATACGCAGTATTTT; CDR3 protein: CASSRGLAGAYDTQYF
clone size: NA; D gene: NA; J gene: TRBJ2-1; V gene: TRBV9; CDR3 DNA: TGTGCCAGCAGCGCCTCCTCTAATGGGTTCACCTACAATGAGCAGTTCTTC; CDR3 protein: CASSASSNGFTYNEQFF
clone size: NA; D gene: TRBD2; J gene: TRBJ2-3; V gene: TRBV27; CDR3 DNA: TGTGCCAGCAGTTTAAGGTTTAGGTCAGCGGGAGGGTCCACAGATACGCAGTATTTT; CDR3 protein: CASSLRFRSAGGSTDTQYF
clone size: NA; D gene: NA; J gene: TRBJ1-2; V gene: TRBV18; CDR3 DNA: TGTGCCAGCTCATTCAGAGGGATCGACTATGGCTACACCTTC; CDR3 protein: CASSFRGIDYGYTF
clone size: NA; D gene: TRBD2; J gene: TRBJ2-3; V gene: TRBV5-1; CDR3 DNA: TGCGCCAGCAGCTTGACGGGGGGGCCCGCAGATACGCAGTATTTT; CDR3 protein: CASSLTGGPADTQYF
clone size: NA; D gene: NA; J gene: TRBJ2-3; V gene: TRBV28; CDR3 DNA: TGTGCCAGCAGTTTAGTGGGGCAGGGGCACACAGATACGCAGTATTTT; CDR3 protein: CASSLVGQGHTDTQYF
clone size: NA; D gene: TRBD2; J gene: TRBJ2-3; V gene: TRBV10-1; CDR3 DNA: TGCGCCAGCAGTGAAGGGACTAGCGGGAGGTACACAGATACGCAGTATTTT; CDR3 protein: CASSEGTSGRYTDTQYF
clone size: NA; D gene: TRBD1; J gene: TRBJ2-2; V gene: TRBV6-5; CDR3 DNA: TGTGCCAGCAACAGGGGCCTGAACACCGGGGAGCTGTTTTTT; CDR3 protein: CASNRGLNTGELFF
clone size: NA; D gene: NA; J gene: TRBJ1-5; V gene: TRBV18; CDR3 DNA: TGTGCCAGCTCCCGGGAGGAAGGTAGCAATCAGCCCCAGCATTTT; CDR3 protein: CASSREEGSNQPQHF
clone size: NA; D gene: TRBD1; J gene: TRBJ2-7; V gene: TRBV9; CDR3 DNA: TGTGCCAGCAGCGCCCAAACCGGGACAGGGTCCTACGAGCAGTACTTC; CDR3 protein: CASSAQTGTGSYEQYF
clone size: NA; D gene: NA; J gene: TRBJ1-6; V gene: TRBV18; CDR3 DNA: TGTGCCAGCTCACCACCGGGACCTAGGTCACCCCTCCACTTT; CDR3 protein: CASSPPGPRSPLHF
clone size: once; D gene: NA; J gene: TRBJ2-1; V gene: TRBV28; CDR3 DNA: TGTGCCAGCAGCCCCGGGGCTTTACATTCGGTCAGTGAGCAGTTCTTC; CDR3 protein: CASSPGALHSVSEQFF
clone size: few; D gene: NA; J gene: TRBJ1-2; V gene: TRBV20-1; CDR3 DNA: TGCAGTGCTAGTAGTGGTACAGTGGCCAACTATGGCTACACCTTC; CDR3 protein: CSASSGTVANYGYTF
clone size: NA; D gene: TRBD1; J gene: TRBJ2-7; V gene: TRBV7-9; CDR3 DNA: TGTGCCAGCAGCTTAGGGGGGACAGGGTTTATTTACGAGCAGTACTTC; CDR3 protein: CASSLGGTGFIYEQYF
clone size: NA; D gene: NA; J gene: TRBJ1-1; V gene: TRBV19; CDR3 DNA: TGTGCCAGTAGTCTCGGGGTCACTGAAGCTTTCTTT; CDR3 protein: CASSLGVTEAFF
clone size: NA; D gene: NA; J gene: TRBJ2-3; V gene: TRBV7-3; CDR3 DNA: TGTGCCAGCAGCTTAAAGAGCGGGCGGAACACAGATACGCAGTATTTT; CDR3 protein: CASSLKSGRNTDTQYF
clone size: once; D gene: NA; J gene: TRBJ1-4; V gene: TRBV11-3; CDR3 DNA: TGTGCCAGCAGCTTAGTCCGTGGCCAAATGCCGGGAGGTAATGAAAAACTGTTTTTT; CDR3 protein: CASSLVRGQMPGGNEKLFF
clone size: NA; D gene: NA; J gene: TRBJ2-7; V gene: TRBV3-1/TRBV3-2; CDR3 DNA: TGTGCCAGCAGCCTCCCCCCCGGCGAGCAGTACTTC; CDR3 protein: CASSLPPGEQYF
clone size: once; D gene: NA; J gene: TRBJ2-3; V gene: TRBV21-1; CDR3 DNA: TGTGCCAGCAGCAAGGGCCGCGGGACCTCCAGGTGGGGCACAGATACGCAGTATTTT; CDR3 protein: CASSKGRGTSRWGTDTQYF
clone size: NA; D gene: TRBD1; J gene: TRBJ1-6; V gene: TRBV2; CDR3 DNA: TGTGCCGGGACCGGGACAGGGAACTCACCCCTCCACTTT; CDR3 protein: CAGTGTGNSPLHF
clone size: NA; D gene: TRBD1; J gene: TRBJ2-1; V gene: TRBV13; CDR3 DNA: TGTGCCAGCAGCTCATACAGGGGACAGGGGGGCTACAATGAGCAGTTCTTC; CDR3 protein: CASSSYRGQGGYNEQFF
clone size: NA; D gene: TRBD1; J gene: TRBJ1-6; V gene: TRBV4-3; CDR3 DNA: TGCGCCAGCCGGGGGACAGGGATCTATAATTCACCCCTCCACTTT; CDR3 protein: CASRGTGIYNSPLHF
clone size: NA; D gene: NA; J gene: TRBJ2-2; V gene: TRBV7-3; CDR3 DNA: TGTGCCAGCAGCCATGGCAGGGGAGACACCGGGGAGCTGTTTTTT; CDR3 protein: CASSHGRGDTGELFF
clone size: NA; D gene: NA; J gene: TRBJ1-1; V gene: TRBV19; CDR3 DNA: TGTGCCAGTAGCCCCGGTGCTTTCTTT; CDR3 protein: CASSPGAFF
clone size: NA; D gene: NA; J gene: TRBJ1-6; V gene: TRBV10-3; CDR3 DNA: TGTGCCATCAGTGAGAACCCAGGAGATAATTCACCCCTCCACTTT; CDR3 protein: CAISENPGDNSPLHF
clone size: NA; D gene: TRBD2; J gene: TRBJ2-1; V gene: TRBV28; CDR3 DNA: TGTGCCAGCAGCACCGGGACTAGCGGGAGGGACCTACTTACGAATGAGCAGTTCTTC; CDR3 protein: CASSTGTSGRDLLTNEQFF
clone size: once; D gene: NA; J gene: TRBJ2-7; V gene: TRBV28; CDR3 DNA: TGTGCCAGCAGATCTCAGGACATAAGCTACGAGCAGTACTTC; CDR3 protein: CASRSQDISYEQYF
clone size: NA; D gene: TRBD2; J gene: TRBJ2-5; V gene: TRBV5-5; CDR3 DNA: TGTGCCAGCAGCTCCCGGGACTACCGTTCTAGCGAGACCCAGTACTTC; CDR3 protein: CASSSRDYRSSETQYF
clone size: NA; D gene: NA; J gene: TRBJ2-1; V gene: TRBV4-1; CDR3 DNA: TGCGCCAGCAGCCAAATAGGACAATCCAATGAGCAGTTCTTC; CDR3 protein: CASSQIGQSNEQFF
clone size: NA; D gene: TRBD2; J gene: TRBJ2-1; V gene: TRBV9; CDR3 DNA: TGTGCCAGCAGCTCAAGCGGGAGCTCCTACAATGAGCAGTTCTTC; CDR3 protein: CASSSSGSSYNEQFF
clone size: NA; D gene: TRBD1; J gene: TRBJ2-2; V gene: TRBV11-2; CDR3 DNA: TGTGCCAGCAGCTTTGGGACAGGGGGCTATCCCGGGGAGCTGTTTTTT; CDR3 protein: CASSFGTGGYPGELFF
clone size: NA; D gene: NA; J gene: TRBJ1-2; V gene: TRBV27; CDR3 DNA: TGTGCCAGCAGTTTTTCCGGGGGGCATTATGGCTACACCTTC; CDR3 protein: CASSFSGGHYGYTF
clone size: NA; D gene: NA; J gene: TRBJ2-2; V gene: TRBV10-1; CDR3 DNA: TGCGCCAGCAGCCCGGACACCAACACCGGGGAGCTGTTTTTT; CDR3 protein: CASSPDTNTGELFF
clone size: NA; D gene: NA; J gene: TRBJ1-4; V gene: TRBV7-3; CDR3 DNA: TGTGCCAGCAGTAGTGGGGCAAATGAAAAACTGTTTTTT; CDR3 protein: CASSSGANEKLFF
clone size: NA; D gene: NA; J gene: TRBJ1-5; V gene: TRBV10-3; CDR3 DNA: TGTGCCATCAGTGAGTCTTCAGGAGGGGATCAGCCCCAGCATTTT; CDR3 protein: CAISESSGGDQPQHF
clone size: NA; D gene: NA; J gene: TRBJ1-2; V gene: TRBV9; CDR3 DNA: TGTGCCAGCAGCGTAGAGTCCTCGAGTCTAAGCGGCTACACCTTC; CDR3 protein: CASSVESSSLSGYTF
clone size: NA; D gene: TRBD1; J gene: TRBJ1-2; V gene: TRBV7-2; CDR3 DNA: TGTGCCAGCAGCTTAGACGAGGACAGGGGTCGCGGCTACACCTTC; CDR3 protein: CASSLDEDRGRGYTF
clone size: NA; D gene: NA; J gene: TRBJ2-4; V gene: TRBV10-2; CDR3 DNA: TGCGCCAGCATGAGGGGGGGGGACAAATCCAAAAACATTCAGTACTTC; CDR3 protein: CASMRGGDKSKNIQYF
clone size: NA; D gene: NA; J gene: TRBJ1-2; V gene: TRBV18; CDR3 DNA: TGTGCCAGCTCACCAATGGCCTCCCCTAACTATGGCTACACCTTC; CDR3 protein: CASSPMASPNYGYTF
clone size: NA; D gene: TRBD1; J gene: TRBJ1-5; V gene: TRBV28; CDR3 DNA: TGTGCCAGCAGTTTGTATGTTTTACAGGGGAATCAGCCCCAGCATTTT; CDR3 protein: CASSLYVLQGNQPQHF
clone size: NA; D gene: NA; J gene: TRBJ1-2; V gene: TRBV4-1; CDR3 DNA: TGCGCCAGCAGCCAAGACGCGGGGTCTGGCGGCTACACCTTC; CDR3 protein: CASSQDAGSGGYTF
clone size: NA; D gene: TRBD2; J gene: TRBJ2-2; V gene: TRBV5-5; CDR3 DNA: TGTGCCAGCAGCCGGGGGGCCGGGGAGCTGTTTTTT; CDR3 protein: CASSRGAGELFF
clone size: NA; D gene: NA; J gene: TRBJ2-5; V gene: TRBV7-2; CDR3 DNA: TGTGCCAGCAGCTCTTTAGGTGGGGGGATTGCGGAGACCCAGTACTTC; CDR3 protein: CASSSLGGGIAETQYF
clone size: NA; D gene: NA; J gene: TRBJ2-2; V gene: TRBV9; CDR3 DNA: TGTGCCAGCAGCGTAGATGTGACCGGGGAGCTGTTTTTT; CDR3 protein: CASSVDVTGELFF
clone size: NA; D gene: TRBD2; J gene: TRBJ2-7; V gene: TRBV7-2; CDR3 DNA: TGTGCCAGCAGCCCCGCCAGCGGGGCCTACGAGCAGTACTTC; CDR3 protein: CASSPASGAYEQYF
clone size: NA; D gene: TRBD1; J gene: TRBJ2-3; V gene: TRBV5-6; CDR3 DNA: TGTGCCAGCAGCCGGGACAGTGGGCTTGATACGCAGTATTTT; CDR3 protein: CASSRDSGLDTQYF